These 19 T cell receptor beta chains were sequenced from one sample in a study of blood T cells in healthy people across ages. Together with a sample-barcoded 5' primer, a J-beta primer mix was included in a second PCR lasting about 7 to 12 cycles. TCRdb recomputed calls from the 5' RACE reads with MiXCR, one row per CDR3 protein. The data hold some 920,000 distinct CDR3 sequences, with approximately 50% observed a single time. The sequenced sample was blood. The receptors stem from a woman in her fifties or sixties in good health.

The genes are TRBV24-1 and TRBJ1-5, with 12 bases lining up with TRBD1. J gave up 2 bases and V 7 bases, and 11 bases lay outside the gene matches. The germline V gene has CDR1 KGHDR and CDR2 SFDVKD. This CDR3 spans 18 amino acids. The CDR3 DNA reads TGTGCCACCAGACGGGACAGGGGGCACTCACTGGGCAATCAGCCCCAGCATTTT. Encoded protein: CATRRDRGHSLGNQPQHF.

This clonotype was found a few times. This CDR3 is CATTNSYEQYF. DNA of the CDR3: TGTGCCACCACCAACAGCTACGAGCAGTACTTC. The V and J genes are TRBV28 and TRBJ2-5; no definite D call. Near its end, the DNA agrees better with TRBJ2-7, so the J call may be wrong. The CDR3 runs 11 residues. From germline, CDR1 is MDHEN and CDR2 SYDVKM.

The genes are TRBV4-2 and TRBJ2-7; 9 bases agree with TRBD2. The CDR3 has 20 amino acids. With V trimmed by 1 base and J by 0 bases, 16 bases remained unmatched. Germline V gene lookup returns CDR1 LGHNA and CDR2 YNFKEQ. CDR3 sequence (DNA): TGTGCCAGCAGCCAAGGCCTAATAACTAGCGGGCAAAGGAGCTCCTACGAGCAGTACTTC. This codes for CASSQGLITSGQRSSYEQYF.

This chain connects TRBV5-1 to TRBJ2-1; 7 nucleotides line up with TRBD2. The CDR3 loop spans 15 amino acids. With 4 bases clipped from V and 2 bases from J, the junction kept 6 bases outside the gene matches. Per the germline V gene, CDR1 is SGHRS and CDR2 is YFSETQ. CDR3 in DNA: TGCGCCAGCAGCCTAGCGGAGCTCGCCTACAATGAGCAGTTCTTC. Its protein is CASSLAELAYNEQFF.

This chain uses TRBV12-3 or TRBV12-4 with TRBJ2-7; a weak D match, TRBD1 (6 bases). CDR3 length equals 14 residues. V lost 8 bases and J lost 1, with 15 bases in between. The CDR3 loop reads CASPRTDSSYEQYF. The CDR3 bases are TGTGCCAGCCCCCGGACAGATTCTTCCTACGAGCAGTACTTC.

V gene TRBV18 combines with J gene TRBJ2-3, with 8 bases matching TRBD1. The J segment lost 2 bases and the V segment lost 3 bases, leaving 7 bases of the junction unmatched. The CDR3 consists of 16 residues. Germline V gene lookup returns CDR1 KGHSH and CDR2 LQKENI. This CDR3 is CASSPYGTGHTDTQYF. CDR3 sequence (DNA): TGTGCCAGCTCACCCTACGGGACAGGACACACAGATACGCAGTATTTT.

This CDR3 reads CSAVRDSSYEQYF. DNA for the CDR3: TGCAGTGCAGTCCGGGACAGCTCCTACGAGCAGTACTTC. This chain links TRBV20-1 with TRBJ2-7; TRBD1 agrees at 7 bases. The V gene's germline CDR1 is DFQATT and CDR2 SNEGSKA (reference sequence). Germline trimming cut 6 bases from V and 0 bases from J; bases unmatched to any gene: 5. The CDR3 covers 13 residues.

This clonotype was observed a handful of times. The chain carries TRBV12-3 or TRBV12-4 and TRBJ1-4; D uncertain. The V gene lost 3 bases and the J gene lost 5 bases, with 7 bases spanning the gap. CDR3 length: 13 residues. Here the CDR3 reads CASSFSENEKLFF. The CDR3 DNA is TGTGCCAGCAGTTTCTCTGAGAATGAAAAACTGTTTTTT.

This clonotype was seen only a few times. This chain uses TRBV25-1 with TRBJ2-6; TRBD2 matches 7 bases. The CDR3 is 15 amino acids. After removal of 3 bases from V and 3 bases from J, the junction contained 2 bases not matched to a gene. The germline gives CDR1 MGHDK, CDR2 SYGVNS. DNA of the CDR3: TGTGCCAGCAGTGAGGGAGGGCTTGGGGCCAACGTCCTGACTTTC. Encoded protein: CASSEGGLGANVLTF.

The chain recombines TRBV7-9 with TRBJ2-5, with 7 bases that match TRBD1. The CDR3 is 15 residues long. The V segment lost 5 bases and the J segment 4 bases; nucleotides outside the gene matches: 10. Germline CDR1 SEHNR, CDR2 FQNEAQ (reference sequence). In DNA form, the CDR3 reads TGTGCCAGCAGCAATAGCCAGGGGGAATCAGAGACCCAGTACTTC. This translates into CASSNSQGESETQYF.

This clonotype has a handful of counts. The rearrangement uses TRBV6-2 or TRBV6-3 and TRBJ2-7, with 13 bases that match TRBD2. The V gene end was trimmed by 5 bases and the J gene end by 1 base; junction bases not matched to a gene: 17. Germline assignment: CDR1 MNHEY and CDR2 SVGEGT. This CDR3 contains 20 residues. CDR3 region: CASSPTYRVGLAGASYEQYF. CDR3 nucleotides: TGTGCCAGCAGTCCCACCTACAGGGTCGGACTAGCGGGAGCATCCTACGAGCAGTACTTC.

The chain carries TRBV7-9 and TRBJ2-7; D may be TRBD2 (7 bases). Trimming stripped 10 bases from V and 7 bases from J, with 11 bases between. The germline gives CDR1 SEHNR, CDR2 FQNEAQ (reference sequence). The CDR3 spans 10 residues. The CDR3 DNA sequence: TGTGCCACAGGGGAGGGTGAGCAGTACTTC. Translated: CATGEGEQYF.

There are many counts of this clonotype. The chain has TRBV4-2 and TRBJ2-7, with D perhaps given as TRBD1 or TRBD2 (5 bases each). CDR1 is LGHNA, CDR2 YNFKEQ, per germline. This CDR3 has 13 residues. V was cut by 0 bases and J by 5 bases, with 8 bases left in between. The CDR3 here is CASSQEGPDEQYF. CDR3 DNA: TGTGCCAGCAGCCAAGAGGGACCGGACGAGCAGTACTTC.

V is TRBV3-1 and J is TRBJ2-1; D is possibly TRBD2 (5 bases). CDR1 LGHDT and CDR2 YNNKEL come from the germline V gene (reference sequence). V dropped 1 base and J dropped 1 base, with 11 bases sitting between them. The CDR3 has 16 residues. CDR3 DNA: TGTGCCAGCAGCCAAGGCGGAGGCGTTTCCTACAATGAGCAGTTCTTC. Translating it yields CASSQGGGVSYNEQFF.

The genes are TRBV29-1 and TRBJ2-7, with 7 bases matching TRBD2. CDR3 size: 11 residues. J gave up 5 bases and V 4 bases, and 2 bases lay outside the gene matches. Germline V gene lookup returns CDR1 SQVTM and CDR2 ANQGSEA. The DNA of the CDR3 is TGCAGCGTTGGTCGGGGGGACGAGCAGTACTTC. Translation gives CSVGRGDEQYF.

The chain combines TRBV20-1 with TRBJ2-3, with 7 bases aligning to TRBD2. The CDR3 runs 14 residues. CDR1 is DFQATT, CDR2 SNEGSKA, per germline (reference sequence). With 4 bases clipped from V and 7 bases from J, the junction kept 11 bases outside the gene matches. The CDR3 region is CSATSGAGVHTQYF. CDR3 DNA sequence: TGCAGTGCTACTAGCGGAGCTGGTGTGCATACGCAGTATTTT.

This clonotype is a singleton in its sample. The chain recombines TRBV3-1 with TRBJ2-3, with TRBD2 as a possible D gene (5 bases). Trimming cost V 4 bases and J 4 bases, with 15 bases left between them. The CDR3 is made up of 15 amino acids. Germline assignment: CDR1 LGHDT and CDR2 YNNKEL (reference sequence). CDR3 coding DNA: TGTGCCAGCAGCCCTGGTAGCGCTGGGGCAGATACGCAGTATTTT. It encodes CASSPGSAGADTQYF.

The chain links TRBV25-1 to TRBJ1-4; D remains ambiguous. From germline, CDR1 is MGHDK and CDR2 SYGVNS. The CDR3 is 12 residues long. Trimming left V 6 bases short and J 7 bases short, with 9 bases between. Written as DNA, the CDR3 is TGTGCCAGCAGCGATCGGTTTGAAAAACTGTTTTTT. This encodes CASSDRFEKLFF.

V usage is TRBV27 and J usage is TRBJ1-1; no clear D gene. Germline assignment: CDR1 MNHEY and CDR2 SMNVEV (reference sequence). V was clipped by 3 bases and J by 0 bases, with 11 bases between them. This CDR3 has 15 amino acids. CDR3: CASSFSSLLNTEAFF. DNA for the CDR3: TGTGCCAGCAGTTTCAGTAGCTTACTGAACACTGAAGCTTTCTTT.